This T cell receptor beta chain was captured by sequencing in a study of blood T cell repertoires in COVID-19. Whole-study context: Some COVID-19 samples were acute and others convalescent; all came from the United States, Italy and Spain. The analysed material was cDNA or gDNA that came from T cells, B-cell-depleted T cells, or PBMCs.

Per the original methods: Scientists estimated how many nucleated cells there were by amplifying reference gene primers. Clones were read by immunoSEQ multiplex PCR, and TCRdb kept only the in-frame ones, dropping some. The DNA was the basis for D and trimming; V, J and clone size are from that table. This table holds roughly 100,000 clones, approximately 90% found once. Trimming removed 3 bases at V and 5 bases at J, with 13 bases between. CDR1 SGHAT and CDR2 FQNNGV come from the germline V gene. The CDR3 is made up of 14 amino acids. The TCR comes from a man aged 45-60 years with active COVID-19. The chain employs TRBV11-2 and TRBJ1-1; TRBD1 is a possible D gene (6 bases). The sequenced material came from peripheral blood. CDR3 loop: CASSFGQGKTEAFF. The CDR3 coding sequence is TGTGCCAGCAGCTTCGGGCAGGGGAAAACTGAAGCTTTCTTT.